This is a list of T cell receptor beta chains from one sample in a study of shared clonotypes between healthy human individuals. Measured with immunoSEQ multiplex PCR; TCRdb has only the in-frame clones, and not every one. The repertoire holds around 2,000,000 clones, with 85% to 95% as singletons. The sequencing input was naive CD8+ T cells sorted from blood. These receptors originate from a man aged 18 to 30 in good health. The CDR3 runs from the conserved cysteine through the conserved F or W. D genes are given only for firm matches. The size field is filled for only some rows; it gives once, few, many or a size class.

j_call clone_size d_call cdr3_length v_call cdr3_aa cdr3_nt
TRBJ1-5 once TRBD1 14 TRBV30 CAWSVPQGAQPQHF TGTGCCTGGAGTGTACCCCAGGGGGCGCAGCCCCAGCATTTT
TRBJ2-1 NA TRBD1 14 TRBV27 CASSVRDSYNEQFF TGTGCCAGCAGTGTCCGGGACAGCTACAATGAGCAGTTCTTC
TRBJ1-1 NA NA 13 TRBV6-6 CASSQMGTELAFF TGTGCCAGCAGCCAGATGGGAACCGAACTGGCTTTCTTT
TRBJ2-5 once TRBD1 15 TRBV19 CASSGWTGGGETQYF TGTGCCAGTAGTGGCTGGACAGGGGGAGGGGAGACCCAGTACTTC
TRBJ1-1 NA NA 15 TRBV6-5 CASSYSAGLNTEAFF TGTGCCAGCAGTTACTCGGCAGGATTGAACACTGAAGCTTTCTTT
TRBJ2-6 NA NA 16 TRBV27 CASSLMGFSGANVLTF TGTGCCAGCAGTTTAATGGGTTTCTCTGGGGCCAACGTCCTGACTTTC
TRBJ2-5 NA NA 14 TRBV14 CASSQVWEEETQYF TGTGCCAGCAGCCAAGTGTGGGAGGAAGAGACCCAGTACTTC
TRBJ1-5 NA TRBD1 15 TRBV19 CASSPGQGLNQPQHF TGTGCCAGTAGTCCCGGACAGGGGCTTAATCAGCCCCAGCATTTT
TRBJ2-7 NA TRBD2 18 TRBV5-1 CASSLFGGLAGGSYEQYF TGCGCCAGCAGCTTGTTCGGCGGACTAGCGGGAGGATCCTACGAGCAGTACTTC
TRBJ2-3 NA NA 14 TRBV7-9 CASSLVGVTDTQYF TGTGCCAGCAGCTTAGTCGGGGTCACAGATACGCAGTATTTT
TRBJ1-2 NA NA 12 TRBV7-2 CASSLDSYGYTF TGTGCCAGCAGTTTAGACAGCTATGGCTACACCTTC
TRBJ2-5 once TRBD2 17 TRBV7-9 CASSSTSGLAGFVTQYF TGTGCCAGCAGCTCCACATCGGGACTAGCGGGATTTGTGACCCAGTACTTC
TRBJ1-2 NA NA 13 TRBV2 CASSDQRSYGYTF TGTGCCAGCAGTGATCAGAGATCCTATGGCTACACCTTC
TRBJ2-7 NA TRBD1 15 TRBV6-1 CASSGRDRSSYEQYF TGTGCCAGCAGTGGCCGGGACAGGAGCTCCTACGAGCAGTACTTC
TRBJ2-5 NA NA 13 TRBV2 CASSEGVSETQYF TGTGCCAGCAGTGAAGGGGTGTCGGAGACCCAGTACTTC
TRBJ2-4 NA NA 17 TRBV7-9 CASSLEDGIQLQNIQYF TGTGCCAGCAGCTTAGAAGACGGAATCCAGCTTCAAAACATTCAGTACTTC
TRBJ2-7 NA NA 16 TRBV27 CASRPVVGGRNHEQYF TGTGCCAGCAGGCCGGTCGTCGGAGGGCGCAACCACGAGCAGTACTTC
TRBJ2-2 NA NA 12 TRBV29-1 CSVFQGTGELFF TGCAGCGTTTTCCAAGGAACCGGGGAGCTGTTTTTT
TRBJ1-2 NA NA 13 TRBV13 CASSLDSDYGYTF TGTGCCAGCAGCTTAGACAGCGACTATGGCTACACCTTC
TRBJ2-2 NA NA 12 TRBV13 CASSLNTGELFF TGTGCCAGCAGCCTGAACACCGGGGAGCTGTTTTTT
TRBJ2-3 once NA 15 TRBV4-3 CASSQVSGLTDTQYF TGCGCCAGCAGCCAAGTATCCGGACTCACAGATACGCAGTATTTT
TRBJ1-4 once TRBD1 14 TRBV6-1 CASSDLDRVEKLFF TGTGCCAGCAGTGATCTGGACAGGGTTGAAAAACTGTTTTTT
TRBJ2-7 NA TRBD1 12 TRBV30 CAWSLPLGQGHF TGTGCCTGGAGTCTACCCCTGGGACAGGGGCACTTC
TRBJ2-1 NA NA 16 TRBV4-1 CASSQEETILIGEQFF TGCGCCAGCAGCCAAGAGGAAACTATATTGATTGGTGAGCAGTTCTTC
TRBJ2-5 NA TRBD2 18 TRBV30 CAWSVLSSGGTLKETQYF TGTGCCTGGAGTGTACTATCTAGCGGGGGGACCCTTAAAGAGACCCAGTACTTC
TRBJ1-3 few NA 15 TRBV5-6 CASISSEQGPDTIYF TGTGCCAGCATCTCTTCTGAACAGGGTCCGGACACCATATATTTT
TRBJ2-3 NA NA 16 TRBV7-3 CASSNGPNHGTDTQYF TGTGCCAGCAGCAACGGACCCAACCACGGCACAGATACGCAGTATTTT
TRBJ1-6 NA NA 18 TRBV10-2 CASSELQGRFNWNSPLHF TGCGCCAGCAGTGAGCTACAGGGAAGATTTAATTGGAATTCACCCCTCCACTTT
TRBJ1-5 NA TRBD1 15 TRBV18 CASSPPGQLNQPQHF TGTGCCAGCTCACCACCGGGACAGTTAAATCAGCCCCAGCATTTT
TRBJ1-6 NA NA 13 TRBV11-2 CASSLILNSPLHF TGTGCCAGCAGCTTAATTCTAAATTCACCCCTCCACTTT
TRBJ2-1 NA TRBD2 16 TRBV13 CASSLERGPYYNEQFF TGTGCCAGCAGCTTAGAGCGGGGACCCTACTACAATGAGCAGTTCTTC
TRBJ1-1 NA NA 11 TRBV7-9 CASSRQEEAFF TGTGCCAGCAGCAGACAGGAGGAAGCTTTCTTT
TRBJ1-1 NA NA 15 TRBV5-1 CASSFVEDRNTEAFF TGCGCCAGCAGCTTTGTAGAGGACAGAAACACTGAAGCTTTCTTT
TRBJ1-6 NA NA 17 TRBV10-2 CASSEPQGLLYNSPLHF TGCGCCAGCAGTGAGCCCCAGGGACTGTTATATAATTCACCCCTCCACTTT
TRBJ2-7 NA TRBD1 16 TRBV5-8 CADKEAGTGWAYEQYF TGTGCCGACAAGGAGGCGGGGACAGGGTGGGCCTACGAGCAGTACTTC
TRBJ2-1 once NA 13 TRBV4-3 CASSQLQGDEQFF TGCGCCAGCAGCCAATTACAGGGTGATGAGCAGTTCTTC
TRBJ2-1 NA NA 11 TRBV6-1 CASTTYNEQFF TGTGCCAGCACTACCTACAATGAGCAGTTCTTC
TRBJ1-4 NA NA 13 TRBV9 CASSVDGEEKLFF TGTGCCAGCAGCGTAGATGGGGAGGAAAAACTGTTTTTT
TRBJ1-1 NA NA 13 TRBV6-5 CASSYGGGTEAFF TGTGCCAGCAGTTACGGTGGGGGGACTGAAGCTTTCTTT
TRBJ1-3 NA NA 15 TRBV10-3 CAISESLSGGNTIYF TGTGCCATCAGTGAGTCTTTGAGCGGTGGAAACACCATATATTTT
TRBJ2-1 NA NA 17 TRBV4-3 CASSQDSVGRVGNEQFF TGCGCCAGCAGCCAAGATAGTGTCGGGAGAGTGGGTAATGAGCAGTTCTTC
TRBJ2-3 NA NA 15 TRBV19 CASSILPGGTDTQYF TGTGCCAGTAGTATACTGCCAGGGGGCACAGATACGCAGTATTTT
TRBJ2-3 NA NA 15 TRBV7-9 CASSFGVFATDTQYF TGTGCCAGCAGCTTCGGGGTTTTTGCCACAGATACGCAGTATTTT
TRBJ1-2 NA NA 11 TRBV2 CASMGGKGYTF TGTGCCAGCATGGGGGGCAAGGGCTACACCTTC
TRBJ2-1 NA NA 13 TRBV28 CASSRFGYNEQFF TGTGCCAGCAGCCGGTTCGGATACAATGAGCAGTTCTTC
TRBJ2-3 NA NA 16 TRBV7-9 CASSIPGDSGTDTQYF TGTGCCAGCAGCATCCCGGGGGACAGCGGCACAGATACGCAGTATTTT
TRBJ1-3 few TRBD1 15 TRBV2 CASSDRDRAGNTIYF TGTGCCAGCAGTGACAGGGACAGAGCTGGAAACACCATATATTTT
TRBJ1-6 NA NA 14 TRBV19 CASSIREYNSPLHF TGTGCCAGTAGTATTCGGGAATATAATTCACCCCTCCACTTT
TRBJ2-7 NA NA 18 TRBV4-1 CASSQERPFQDLTYEQYF TGCGCCAGCAGCCAAGAAAGGCCTTTTCAGGACCTCACCTACGAGCAGTACTTC
TRBJ2-1 once NA 15 TRBV7-8 CASSPTKSLYNEQFF TGTGCCAGCAGCCCAACCAAGTCCCTCTACAATGAGCAGTTCTTC
TRBJ2-7 NA TRBD2 16 TRBV27 CASSLSSGTGPLEQYF TGTGCCAGCAGTTTGTCTAGCGGAACCGGTCCCCTCGAGCAGTACTTC
TRBJ2-7 NA NA 12 TRBV11-2 CASSSLLDEQYF TGTGCCAGCAGCTCCCTGCTTGACGAGCAGTACTTC